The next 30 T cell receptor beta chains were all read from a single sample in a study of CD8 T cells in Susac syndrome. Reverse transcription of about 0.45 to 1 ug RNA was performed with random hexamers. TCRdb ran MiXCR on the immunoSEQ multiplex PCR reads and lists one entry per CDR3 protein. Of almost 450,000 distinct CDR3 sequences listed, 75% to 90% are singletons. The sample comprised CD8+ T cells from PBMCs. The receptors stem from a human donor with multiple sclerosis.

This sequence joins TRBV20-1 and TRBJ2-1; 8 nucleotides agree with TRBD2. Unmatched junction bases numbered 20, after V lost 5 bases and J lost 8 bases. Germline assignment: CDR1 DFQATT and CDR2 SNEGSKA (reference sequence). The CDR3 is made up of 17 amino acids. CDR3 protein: CSAAQGLEPSAGDEQFF. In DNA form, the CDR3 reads TGCAGTGCTGCGCAGGGACTAGAACCCTCGGCCGGGGATGAGCAGTTCTTC.

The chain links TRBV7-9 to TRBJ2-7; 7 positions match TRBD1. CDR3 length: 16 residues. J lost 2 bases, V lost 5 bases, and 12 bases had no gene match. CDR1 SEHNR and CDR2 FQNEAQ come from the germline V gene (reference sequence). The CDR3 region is CASSPKYDRVAYEQYF. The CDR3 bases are TGTGCCAGCAGCCCTAAGTACGACAGGGTAGCCTACGAGCAGTACTTC.

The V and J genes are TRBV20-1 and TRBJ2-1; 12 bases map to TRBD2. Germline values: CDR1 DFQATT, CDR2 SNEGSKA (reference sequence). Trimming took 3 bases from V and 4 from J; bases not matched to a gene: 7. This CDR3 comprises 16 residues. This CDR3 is CSARVTSGRSYNEQFF. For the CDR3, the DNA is TGCAGTGCTAGGGTTACTAGCGGGAGGAGTTACAATGAGCAGTTCTTC.

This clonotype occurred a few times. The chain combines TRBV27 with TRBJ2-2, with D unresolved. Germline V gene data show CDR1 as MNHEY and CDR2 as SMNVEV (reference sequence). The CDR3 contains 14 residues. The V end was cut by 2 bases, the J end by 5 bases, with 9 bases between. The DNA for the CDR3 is TGTGCCAGCAGTTTAGTTAGGGATACCGGGGAGCTGTTTTTT. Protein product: CASSLVRDTGELFF.

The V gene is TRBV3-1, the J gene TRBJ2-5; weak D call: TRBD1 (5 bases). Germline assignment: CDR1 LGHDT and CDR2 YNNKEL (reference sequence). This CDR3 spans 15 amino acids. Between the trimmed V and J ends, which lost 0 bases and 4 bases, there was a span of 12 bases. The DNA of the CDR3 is TGTGCCAGCAGCCAAGATTCACAGGTGCTAGAGACCCAGTACTTC. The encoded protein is CASSQDSQVLETQYF.

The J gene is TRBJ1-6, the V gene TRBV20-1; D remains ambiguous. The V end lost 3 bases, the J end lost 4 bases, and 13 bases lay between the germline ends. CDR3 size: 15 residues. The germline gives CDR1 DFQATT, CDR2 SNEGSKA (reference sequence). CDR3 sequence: CSARSGLLYNSPLHF. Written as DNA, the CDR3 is TGCAGTGCTAGGAGTGGGCTTCTATATAATTCACCCCTCCACTTT.

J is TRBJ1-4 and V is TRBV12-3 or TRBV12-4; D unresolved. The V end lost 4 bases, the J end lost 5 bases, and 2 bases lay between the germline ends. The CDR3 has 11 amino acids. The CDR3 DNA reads TGTGCCAGCAGTTCGAATGAAAAACTGTTTTTT. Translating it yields CASSSNEKLFF.

In DNA form, the CDR3 reads TGTGCCAGCATTAGACTAGCGGGGGCCCTCACAGATACGCAGTATTTT. Translation gives CASIRLAGALTDTQYF. The gene calls are TRBV6-5 and TRBJ2-3, with 12 bases aligning to TRBD2. V trimming: 7 bases; J trimming: 2 bases; junction bases outside the gene matches: 7. The CDR3 is made up of 16 amino acids. Germline values: CDR1 MNHEY, CDR2 SVGAGI.

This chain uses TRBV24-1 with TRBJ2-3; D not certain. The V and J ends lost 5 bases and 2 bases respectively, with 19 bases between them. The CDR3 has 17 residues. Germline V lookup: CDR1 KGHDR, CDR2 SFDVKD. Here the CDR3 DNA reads TGTGCCACCAGTGCCTTCCAGGATCACTCCTTCACAGATACGCAGTATTTT. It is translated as CATSAFQDHSFTDTQYF.

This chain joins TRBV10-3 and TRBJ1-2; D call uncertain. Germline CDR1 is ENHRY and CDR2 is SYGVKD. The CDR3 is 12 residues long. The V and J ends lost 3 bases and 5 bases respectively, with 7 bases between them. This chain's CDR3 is CAISDGVYGYTF. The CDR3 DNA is TGTGCCATCAGTGACGGCGTATATGGCTACACCTTC.

DNA of the CDR3: TGTGCCAGCAGTTTAGCCTATGGTTGGTACATTCAGTACTTC. Translation gives CASSLAYGWYIQYF. The rearrangement uses TRBV12-3 or TRBV12-4 and TRBJ2-4; D not certain. The length of the CDR3 is 14 residues. V lost 0 bases and J 8 bases, leaving 11 bases between the germline ends.

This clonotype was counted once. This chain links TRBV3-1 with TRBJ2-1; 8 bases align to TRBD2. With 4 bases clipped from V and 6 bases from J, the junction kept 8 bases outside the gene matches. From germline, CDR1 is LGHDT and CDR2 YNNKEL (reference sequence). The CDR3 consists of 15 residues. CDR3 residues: CASSRDSGEVNEQFF. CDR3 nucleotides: TGTGCCAGCAGCCGAGATAGCGGGGAGGTCAATGAGCAGTTCTTC.

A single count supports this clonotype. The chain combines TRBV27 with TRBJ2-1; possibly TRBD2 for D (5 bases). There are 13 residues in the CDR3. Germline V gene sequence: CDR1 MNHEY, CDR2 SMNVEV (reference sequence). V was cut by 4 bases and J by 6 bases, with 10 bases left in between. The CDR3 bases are TGTGCCAGCAGTTCCGGGATCACCAATGAGCAGTTCTTC. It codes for CASSSGITNEQFF.

This CDR3 reads CASSPTGIGASYEQYF. CDR3 coding DNA: TGTGCCAGCAGCCCGACAGGCATTGGTGCCTCCTACGAGCAGTACTTC. The chain recombines TRBV5-4 with TRBJ2-7; tentative D call: TRBD1 (6 bases). Germline V lookup: CDR1 SGHNT, CDR2 YYREEE (reference sequence). The CDR3 is 16 amino acids. The ends were cut back, 4 bases at V and 0 bases at J, with 17 bases in the middle. The full variable domain, rest sourced from reference TRBV5-4 and TRBJ2-7, is ETGVTQSPTHLIKTRGQQVTLRCSSQSGHNTVSWYQQALGQGPQFIFQYYREEENGRGNFPPRFSGLQFPNYSSELNVNALELDDSALYLCASSPTGIGASYEQYFGPGTRLTVT.

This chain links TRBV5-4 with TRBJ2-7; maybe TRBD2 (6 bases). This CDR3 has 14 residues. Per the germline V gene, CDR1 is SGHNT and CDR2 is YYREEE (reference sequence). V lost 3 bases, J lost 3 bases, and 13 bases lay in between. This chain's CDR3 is CASSSQGGVYEQYF. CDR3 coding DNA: TGTGCCAGCAGCTCACAAGGCGGGGTCTACGAGCAGTACTTC.

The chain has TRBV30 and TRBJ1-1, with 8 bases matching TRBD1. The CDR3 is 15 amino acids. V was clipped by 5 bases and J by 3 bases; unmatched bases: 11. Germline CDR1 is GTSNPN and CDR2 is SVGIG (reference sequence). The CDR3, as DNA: TGTGCCTGGCGGAATTCAGGGGGCTGGGACACTGAAGCTTTCTTT. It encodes CAWRNSGGWDTEAFF.

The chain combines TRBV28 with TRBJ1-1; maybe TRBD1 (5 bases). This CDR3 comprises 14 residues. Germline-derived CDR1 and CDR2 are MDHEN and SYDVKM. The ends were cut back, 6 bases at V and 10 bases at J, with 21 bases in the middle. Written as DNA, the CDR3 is TGTGCCAGCAGACAAGGACACATAGTGTGGGCAGCTTTCTTT. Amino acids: CASRQGHIVWAAFF.

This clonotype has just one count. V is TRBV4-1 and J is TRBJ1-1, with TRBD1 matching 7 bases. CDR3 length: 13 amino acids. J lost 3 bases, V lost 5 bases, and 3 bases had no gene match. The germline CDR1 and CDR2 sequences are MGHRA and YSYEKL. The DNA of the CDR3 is TGCGCCAGCAGCAAACAGGGGTACACTGAAGCTTTCTTT. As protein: CASSKQGYTEAFF.

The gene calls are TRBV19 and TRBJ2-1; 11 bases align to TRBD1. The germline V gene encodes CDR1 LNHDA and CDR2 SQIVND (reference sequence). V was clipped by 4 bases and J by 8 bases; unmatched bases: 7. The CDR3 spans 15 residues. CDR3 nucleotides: TGTGCCAGTAGTACCTGGGACAGGGGGATGGATGAGCAGTTCTTC. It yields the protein CASSTWDRGMDEQFF.

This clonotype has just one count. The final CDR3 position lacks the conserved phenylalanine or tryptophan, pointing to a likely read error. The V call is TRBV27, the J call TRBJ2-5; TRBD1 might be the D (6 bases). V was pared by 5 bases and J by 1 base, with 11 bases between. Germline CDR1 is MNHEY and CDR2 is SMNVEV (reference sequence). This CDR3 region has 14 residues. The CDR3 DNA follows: TGTGCCAGCAGTCCCGGGACATCCCAAGAGACCCAGTACTCC. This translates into CASSPGTSQETQYS.

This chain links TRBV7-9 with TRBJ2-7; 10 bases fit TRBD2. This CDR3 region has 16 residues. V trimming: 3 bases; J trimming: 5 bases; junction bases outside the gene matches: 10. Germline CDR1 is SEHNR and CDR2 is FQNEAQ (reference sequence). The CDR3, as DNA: TGTGCCAGCAGCTTCCCGTTGGGGACTAGCGAGGACGAGCAGTACTTC. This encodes CASSFPLGTSEDEQYF. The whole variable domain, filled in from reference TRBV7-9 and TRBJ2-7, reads DTGVSQNPRHKITKRGQNVTFRCDPISEHNRLYWYRQTLGQGPEFLTYFQNEAQLEKSRLLSDRFSAERPKGSFSTLEIQRTEQGDSAMYLCASSFPLGTSEDEQYFGPGTRLTVT.

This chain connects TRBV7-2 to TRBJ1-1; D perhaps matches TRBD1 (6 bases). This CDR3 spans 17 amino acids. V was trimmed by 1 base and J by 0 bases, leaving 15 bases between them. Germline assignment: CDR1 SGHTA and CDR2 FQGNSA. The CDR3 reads CASSLDYQGLLNTEAFF. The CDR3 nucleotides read TGTGCCAGCAGCTTAGATTATCAGGGGCTCTTGAACACTGAAGCTTTCTTT.

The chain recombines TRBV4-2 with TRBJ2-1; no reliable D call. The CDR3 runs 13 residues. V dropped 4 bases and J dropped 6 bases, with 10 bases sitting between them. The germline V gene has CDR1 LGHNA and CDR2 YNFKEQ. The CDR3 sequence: CASSPQTGNEQFF. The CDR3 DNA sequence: TGTGCCAGCAGCCCCCAGACTGGCAATGAGCAGTTCTTC.

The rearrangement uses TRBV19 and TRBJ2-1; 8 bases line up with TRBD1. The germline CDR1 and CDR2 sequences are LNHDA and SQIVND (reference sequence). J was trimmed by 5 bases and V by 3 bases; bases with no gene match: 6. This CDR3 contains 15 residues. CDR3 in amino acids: CASSIWDRRHNEQFF. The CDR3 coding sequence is TGTGCCAGTAGTATTTGGGACAGGCGACACAATGAGCAGTTCTTC.

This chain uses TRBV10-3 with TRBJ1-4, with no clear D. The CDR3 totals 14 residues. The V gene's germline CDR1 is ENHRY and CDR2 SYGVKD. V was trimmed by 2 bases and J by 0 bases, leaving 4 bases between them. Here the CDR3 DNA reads TGTGCCATCAGTGAGACAGCAACTAATGAAAAACTGTTTTTT. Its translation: CAISETATNEKLFF.

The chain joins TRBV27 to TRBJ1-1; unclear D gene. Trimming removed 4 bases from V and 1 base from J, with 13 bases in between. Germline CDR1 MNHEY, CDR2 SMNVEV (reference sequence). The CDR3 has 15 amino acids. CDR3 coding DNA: TGTGCCAGCAGTTCCATCAGTGCTACGAACACTGAAGCTTTCTTT. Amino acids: CASSSISATNTEAFF.

The CDR3 sequence is CASSEPGQGFSGYTF. DNA of the CDR3: TGTGCCAGCAGTGAACCGGGACAGGGCTTCAGTGGCTACACCTTC. The V gene is TRBV6-4, the J gene TRBJ1-2; TRBD1 matches 9 bases. V was pared by 3 bases and J by 7 bases, with 9 bases of the junction left unmatched. This CDR3 is built from 15 residues. Germline loops: CDR1 MRHNA, CDR2 SNTAGT.

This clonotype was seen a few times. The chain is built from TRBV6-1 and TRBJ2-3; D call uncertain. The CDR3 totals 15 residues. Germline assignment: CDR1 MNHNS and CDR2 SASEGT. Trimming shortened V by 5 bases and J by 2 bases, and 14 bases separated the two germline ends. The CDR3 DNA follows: TGTGCCAGCAGTCCTTTCTCCGGCTCCACAGATACGCAGTATTTT. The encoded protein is CASSPFSGSTDTQYF.

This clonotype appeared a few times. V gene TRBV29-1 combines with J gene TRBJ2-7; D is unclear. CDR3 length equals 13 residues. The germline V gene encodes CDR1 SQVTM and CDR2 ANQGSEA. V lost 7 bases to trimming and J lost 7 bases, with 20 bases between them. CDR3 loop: CSAYGRDMWEQYF. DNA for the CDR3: TGCAGCGCTTACGGAAGAGATATGTGGGAGCAGTACTTC.

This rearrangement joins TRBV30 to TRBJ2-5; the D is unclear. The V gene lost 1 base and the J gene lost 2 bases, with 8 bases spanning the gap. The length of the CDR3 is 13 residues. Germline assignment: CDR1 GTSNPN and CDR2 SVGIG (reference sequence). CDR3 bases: TGTGCCTGGAGTGACGACGGGCAAGAGACCCAGTACTTC. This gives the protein CAWSDDGQETQYF.